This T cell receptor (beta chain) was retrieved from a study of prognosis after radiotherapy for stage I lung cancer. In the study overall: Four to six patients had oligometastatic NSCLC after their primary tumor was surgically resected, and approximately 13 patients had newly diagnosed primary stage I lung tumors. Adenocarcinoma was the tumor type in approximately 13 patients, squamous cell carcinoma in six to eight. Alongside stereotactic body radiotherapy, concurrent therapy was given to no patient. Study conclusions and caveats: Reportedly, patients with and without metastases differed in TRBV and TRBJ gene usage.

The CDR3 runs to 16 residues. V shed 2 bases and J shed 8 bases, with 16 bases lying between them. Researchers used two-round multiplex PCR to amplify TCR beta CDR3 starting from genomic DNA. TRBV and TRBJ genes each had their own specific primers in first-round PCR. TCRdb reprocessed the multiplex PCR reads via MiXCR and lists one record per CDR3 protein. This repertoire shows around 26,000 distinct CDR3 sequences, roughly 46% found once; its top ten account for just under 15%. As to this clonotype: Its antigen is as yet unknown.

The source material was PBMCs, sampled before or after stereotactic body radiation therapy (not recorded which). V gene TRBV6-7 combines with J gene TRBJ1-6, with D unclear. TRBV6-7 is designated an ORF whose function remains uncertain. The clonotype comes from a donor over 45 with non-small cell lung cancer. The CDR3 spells CASSYLEKVVDSPLHF. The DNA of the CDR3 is TGTGCCAGCAGTTACCTGGAGAAAGTGGTAGATTCACCCCTCCACTTT.